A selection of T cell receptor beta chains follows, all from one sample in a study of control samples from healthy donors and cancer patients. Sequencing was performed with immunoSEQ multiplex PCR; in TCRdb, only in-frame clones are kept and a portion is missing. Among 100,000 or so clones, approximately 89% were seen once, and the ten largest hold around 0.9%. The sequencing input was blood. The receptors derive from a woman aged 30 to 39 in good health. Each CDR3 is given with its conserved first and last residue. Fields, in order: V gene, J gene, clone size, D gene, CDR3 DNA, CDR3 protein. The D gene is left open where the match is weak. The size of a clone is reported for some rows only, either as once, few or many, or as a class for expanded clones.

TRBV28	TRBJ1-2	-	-	TGTGCCAGCAGTTTCCCCCCTGAGCTTCAGTATGGCTACACCTTC	CASSFPPELQYGYTF
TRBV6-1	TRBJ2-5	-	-	TGTGCCAGCAGTGAGGGCGCAGGGGCCCAAGAGACCCAGTACTTC	CASSEGAGAQETQYF
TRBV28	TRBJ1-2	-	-	TGTGCCAGCAGTTTTGCGGGTCCCGCTACAAACTATGGCTACACCTTC	CASSFAGPATNYGYTF
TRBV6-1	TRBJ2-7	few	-	TGTGCCAGCAGAGAAGAATTAGACGCCATAGGGTACTTC	CASREELDAIGYF
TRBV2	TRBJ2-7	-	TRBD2	TGTGCCAGCAGGATAGCGGGGGGGCCGGGCGAGCAGTACTTC	CASRIAGGPGEQYF
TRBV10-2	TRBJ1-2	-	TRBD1	TGCGCCAGCAGTGAGCCTACAGGGGTTGGCTACACCTTC	CASSEPTGVGYTF
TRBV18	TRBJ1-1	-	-	TGTGCCAGCTCATCGGGACAGAACACTGAAGCTTTCTTT	CASSSGQNTEAFF
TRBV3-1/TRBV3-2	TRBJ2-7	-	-	TGTGCCAGCAGCCAAGCGCGGTTATACTACGAGCAGTACTTC	CASSQARLYYEQYF
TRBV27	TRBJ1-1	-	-	TGTGCCAGCAGTTTACAGGGAAACACTGAAGCTTTCTTT	CASSLQGNTEAFF
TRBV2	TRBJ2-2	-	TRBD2	TGTGCCAGCATGGGGCGGGAGGCGGCCGGGGAGCTGTTTTTT	CASMGREAAGELFF
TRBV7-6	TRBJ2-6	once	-	TGTGCCAGCAGCGCTACCGGGACTGCACCCGTCCTGACTTTC	CASSATGTAPVLTF
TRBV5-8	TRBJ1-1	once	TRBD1	TGTGCCAGCAGCCCTAGGGGGCTGGGCACTGAAGCTTTCTTT	CASSPRGLGTEAFF
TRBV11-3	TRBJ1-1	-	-	TGTGCCAGCAGCCCGGACGGTAGTTACACTGAAGCTTTCTTT	CASSPDGSYTEAFF
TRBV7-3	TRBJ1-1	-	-	TGTGCCAGCAGCCCCCGAAGGACTGAAGCTTTCTTT	CASSPRRTEAFF
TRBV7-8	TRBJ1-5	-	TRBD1	TGTGCCAGCAGCCGACGGGACAGGGGATCGGGTCAGCCCCAGCATTTT	CASSRRDRGSGQPQHF
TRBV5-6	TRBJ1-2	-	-	TGTGCCAGCAGATGGGACTGGGGCGATGGCTACACCTTC	CASRWDWGDGYTF
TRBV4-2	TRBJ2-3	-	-	TGTGCCAGCAGCCAACTAAGGGGGGATACGCAGTATTTT	CASSQLRGDTQYF
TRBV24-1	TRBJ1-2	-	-	TGTGCCACCAGTGACCCCAAGGGGGTGGCCTATGGCTACACCTTC	CATSDPKGVAYGYTF
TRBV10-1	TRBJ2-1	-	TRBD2	TGCGCCAGCCGTACTAGCGGGGGTAACAATGAGCAGTTCTTC	CASRTSGGNNEQFF
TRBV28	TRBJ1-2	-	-	TGTGCCAGCAGTGGAGGGGGGGGACCCTATGGCTACACCTTC	CASSGGGGPYGYTF
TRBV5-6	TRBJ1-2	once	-	TGTGCCAGCAGCTGGGGGTCAGAGTTAGGCTACACCTTC	CASSWGSELGYTF
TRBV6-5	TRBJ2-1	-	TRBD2	TGTGCCAGCAGTTACTCCTCGACTAGCGGGTACAATGAGCAGTTCTTC	CASSYSSTSGYNEQFF
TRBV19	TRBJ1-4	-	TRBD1	TGTGCCAGTAAAGGGACAGCAGACTATGCAACTAATGAAAAACTGTTTTTT	CASKGTADYATNEKLFF
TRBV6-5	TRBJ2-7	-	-	TGTGCCAGCAGTTACGGCGAGGTCAGCTACGAGCAGTACTTC	CASSYGEVSYEQYF
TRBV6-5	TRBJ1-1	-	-	TGTGCCAGCAGTTACTACGCGGGAGGCACTGAAGCTTTCTTT	CASSYYAGGTEAFF
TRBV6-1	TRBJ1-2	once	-	TGTGCCAGCAGTGAACTATCTATCGGGAGGGACTATGGCTACACCTTC	CASSELSIGRDYGYTF
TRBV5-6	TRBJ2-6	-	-	TGTGCCAGCAGCCCAATTCAACGACTGAGCTCTGGGGCCAACGTCCTGACTTTC	CASSPIQRLSSGANVLTF
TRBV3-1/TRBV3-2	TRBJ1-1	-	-	TGTGCCAGCAGCCAAGATTTTGGGGGCTCGAGAGGGACTTTCTTT	CASSQDFGGSRGTFF
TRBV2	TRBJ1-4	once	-	TGTGCCAGCAGATCAACAGGCTTAACTAATGAAAAACTGTTTTTT	CASRSTGLTNEKLFF
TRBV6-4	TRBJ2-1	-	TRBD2	TGTGCCAGCAGTATAGCGGGAGGGCAGGAGAATGAGCAGTTCTTC	CASSIAGGQENEQFF
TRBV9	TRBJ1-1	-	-	TGTGCCAGCAGCGTAGTCTGGGACACTGAAGCTTTCTTT	CASSVVWDTEAFF
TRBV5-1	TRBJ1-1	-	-	TGCGCCAGCAGCTTGGGCGGAAACCCGAACACTGAAGCTTTCTTT	CASSLGGNPNTEAFF
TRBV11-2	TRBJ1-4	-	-	TGTGCCAGCAGCTTAAGGGGAGAAAAACTGTTTTTT	CASSLRGEKLFF
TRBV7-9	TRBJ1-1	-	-	TGTGCCAGCGACTTCGAGGGGAATAGGACTGAAGCTTTCTTT	CASDFEGNRTEAFF
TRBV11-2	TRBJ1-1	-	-	TGTGCCAGCAGCTTAGTAACCGGGAACACTGAAGCTTTCTTT	CASSLVTGNTEAFF
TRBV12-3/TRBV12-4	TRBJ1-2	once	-	TGTGCCAGCAGTTTGCAAGGGGGCTATGGCTACACCTTC	CASSLQGGYGYTF
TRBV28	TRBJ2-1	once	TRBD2	TGTGCCACTTGGGGCGGGGGGCCATTTTACAATGAGCAGTTCTTC	CATWGGGPFYNEQFF
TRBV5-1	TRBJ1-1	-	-	TGCGCCAGCAGCGGGGAAACTGAAGCTTTCTTT	CASSGETEAFF
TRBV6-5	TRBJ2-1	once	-	TGTGCCAGCATCCCCTCAGGGGGGTACTACAATGAGCAGTTCTTC	CASIPSGGYYNEQFF
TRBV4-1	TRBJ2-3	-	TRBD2	TGCGCCAGCAGCCACCGAAGACTAGCCCCCACAGATACGCAGTATTTT	CASSHRRLAPTDTQYF
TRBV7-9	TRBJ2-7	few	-	TGTGCCAGCAGCCCGACGGGGGTCCGGTCCTACGAGCAGTACTTC	CASSPTGVRSYEQYF
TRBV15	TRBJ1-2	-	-	TGTGCCACCAGCCGAAGGTGGTCCGCGACCGGGGAGGAGGGCTACACCTTC	CATSRRWSATGEEGYTF
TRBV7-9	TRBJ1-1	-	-	TGTGCCAGCAGACTAGGATCGAACACTGAAGCTTTCTTT	CASRLGSNTEAFF
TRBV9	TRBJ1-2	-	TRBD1	TGTGCCAGCAGCGTGACAGGGGCCAACCCTAACTATGGCTACACCTTC	CASSVTGANPNYGYTF